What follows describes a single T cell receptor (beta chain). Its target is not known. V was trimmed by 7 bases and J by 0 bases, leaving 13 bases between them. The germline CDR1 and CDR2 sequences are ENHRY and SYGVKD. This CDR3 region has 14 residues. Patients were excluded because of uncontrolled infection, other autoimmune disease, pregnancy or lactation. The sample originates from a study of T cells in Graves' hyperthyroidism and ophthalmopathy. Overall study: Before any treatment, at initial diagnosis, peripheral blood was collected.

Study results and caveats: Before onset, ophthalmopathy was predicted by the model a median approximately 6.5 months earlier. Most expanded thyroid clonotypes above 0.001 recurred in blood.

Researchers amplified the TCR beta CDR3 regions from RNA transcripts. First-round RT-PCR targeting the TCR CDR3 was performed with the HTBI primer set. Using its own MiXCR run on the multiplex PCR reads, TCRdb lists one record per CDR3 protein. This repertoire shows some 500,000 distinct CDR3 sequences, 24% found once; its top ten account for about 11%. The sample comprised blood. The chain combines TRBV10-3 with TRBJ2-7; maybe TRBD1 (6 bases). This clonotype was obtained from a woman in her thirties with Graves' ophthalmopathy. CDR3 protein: CAIKDSSSSYEQYF. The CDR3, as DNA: TGTGCCATCAAGGACAGCTCATCCTCCTACGAGCAGTACTTC.